This TCR beta chain stems from a study of post-analysis software for immune sequencing data. Study observations and caveats: There were roughly five TRBV segments more frequent in patients than controls, and TRBV5-6, TRBV5-1 and TRBV20-1 were among them.

This CDR3 spans 15 amino acids. Germline V gives CDR1 GTSNPN, CDR2 SVGIG (reference sequence). Concerning this clonotype: Its antigen remains unidentified.

Prepared libraries of TCR beta cDNA carried unique molecular identifiers. TCRdb reanalysed the PCR reads using MiXCR and keeps one entry per CDR3 protein. This sample has 600,000 to 700,000 distinct CDR3 sequences; 59% occur once, and the top ten carry 11%. The sequenced material came from blood. This sequence was found in a girl between 2 and 10 years old with multiple sclerosis. The gene calls are TRBV30 and TRBJ2-4; 11 nucleotides agree with TRBD1. The J call may not be correct, given that the DNA end is closer to TRBJ2-7. CDR3 coding DNA: TGTGCCTGGAGTGTTACCGGGACAGGGGGCTACGAGCAGTACTTC. The encoded protein is CAWSVTGTGGYEQYF.